This T cell receptor (beta chain) appears in the sequencing data of a study of shared clonotypes between healthy human individuals. The study, taken as a whole, reports: Among non-shared clonotypes, generation probabilities were lower than among those shared by all four donors.

This clone was picked up one time. The antigen remains unidentified. Sequencing used immunoSEQ multiplex PCR; TCRdb keeps in-frame clones, though not all of them. The sample consists of about a million clones, 60% to 85% of them appearing once. Germline lookup yields CDR1 MDHEN and CDR2 SYDVKM. The CDR3 has 14 residues. The germline V and J ends were trimmed by 10 bases and 4 bases, with 19 bases remaining between them. Sample: memory CD4+ T cells from PBMCs. Described subset: CD45RA-negative fraction. This receptor was obtained from a man in his late teens or twenties in good health. Some clones in this sample may be carry-over from other donors' samples. The chain uses TRBV28 and TRBJ1-2; D may be TRBD1 (6 bases). The CDR3 DNA follows: TGTGCCATCCAGGGAGGGGGGCGCTCCTATGGCTACACCTTC. Amino acid sequence: CAIQGGGRSYGYTF.